This T cell receptor beta chain was identified in a study of CD8 T cells in Susac syndrome. Study-wide context: Patients with Susac syndrome were therapy-naive, treated with corticosteroids, or treated with intravenous immunoglobulin alone when blood was collected.

The table lists this clonotype with a count of one. Its matching antigen is unknown. J lost 1 base, V lost 4 bases, and 24 bases had no gene match. CDR1 and CDR2 (germline): LGHDT, YNNKEL (reference sequence). CDR3 length equals 21 residues. Findings of the study overall: Clonal expansion was missing from Susac syndrome CD4+ T cell repertoires.

With random hexamers, about 0.45 to 1 ug RNA was reverse transcribed. MiXCR, run by TCRdb on the immunoSEQ multiplex PCR reads, gives a single entry per CDR3 protein. The table includes about 120,000 distinct CDR3 sequences, 96% detected once. Peripheral blood CD8+ and CD4+ T cells were profiled by TCR beta sequencing. Negative isolation yielded the CD8+ and CD4+ T cells, while FACS enriched the TEMRA cells. Sequencing was carried out using CD4+ T cells from PBMCs. V gene TRBV3-1 combines with J gene TRBJ2-5; 7 bases are a match to TRBD1. The receptor's source is a human donor with Susac syndrome. This chain's CDR3 is CASSLRWASRRTGQIQETQYF. The CDR3 region has the DNA TGTGCCAGCAGCCTAAGATGGGCGTCGCGAAGGACAGGACAAATCCAAGAGACCCAGTACTTC.